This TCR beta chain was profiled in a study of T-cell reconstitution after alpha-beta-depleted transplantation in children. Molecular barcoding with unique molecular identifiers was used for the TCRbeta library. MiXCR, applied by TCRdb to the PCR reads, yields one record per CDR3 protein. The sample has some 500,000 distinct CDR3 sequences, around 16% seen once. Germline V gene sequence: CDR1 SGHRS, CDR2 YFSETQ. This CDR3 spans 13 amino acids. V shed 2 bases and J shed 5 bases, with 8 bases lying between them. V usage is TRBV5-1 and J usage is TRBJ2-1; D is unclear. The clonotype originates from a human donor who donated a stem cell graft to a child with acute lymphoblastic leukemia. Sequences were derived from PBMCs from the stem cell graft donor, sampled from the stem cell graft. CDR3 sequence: CASSLSTHNEQFF. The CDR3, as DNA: TGCGCCAGCAGCTTAAGTACCCACAATGAGCAGTTCTTC.